Listed below are T cell receptor beta chains from one sample, sequenced in a study of response to subunit inactivated influenza vaccine. TCRdb re-analysed the RT-PCR reads in MiXCR, keeping a single row per CDR3 protein. The sample comprises hundreds of thousands of distinct CDR3 sequences, 13% to 15% of which are singletons, and roughly 7.6% rests with the top ten. The specimen was PBMCs from blood, collected approximately 15 days before vaccination. The receptors stem from a man aged 45-60 years who received an inactivated influenza vaccine. The CDR3 runs from the conserved cysteine through the conserved F or W. A D gene is named only where the DNA matches it firmly. Where a row states a size, it is once, few, many or the class of an expanded clone; other rows omit it.

j_call d_call v_call clone_size cdr3_length cdr3_nt cdr3_aa
TRBJ2-3 NA TRBV24-1 few 13 TGTGCCACCAGTGATCGATTTCTGGATACGCAGTATTTT CATSDRFLDTQYF
TRBJ2-5 TRBD1 TRBV6-1 NA 16 TGTGCCAGCAAGGAGAACGGGGACAGCCGCAGAGAGACCCAGTACTTC CASKENGDSRRETQYF
TRBJ2-2 NA TRBV7-8 NA 16 TGTGCCAGCAGCTTAGGGGAGACTAGTCGGGTCGGGGAGCTGTTTTTT CASSLGETSRVGELFF
TRBJ2-2 NA TRBV12-3/TRBV12-4 NA 16 TGTGCCAGCAGTCCCCGGGGGACGGGAAATACCGGGGAGCTGTTTTTT CASSPRGTGNTGELFF
TRBJ2-1 NA TRBV5-1 NA 12 TGCGCCAGCAGCTCTATGCATGATGAGCAGTTCTTC CASSSMHDEQFF
TRBJ2-3 NA TRBV7-2 few 14 TGTGCCAGCAGCTCGAGTACCACCACAGATACGCAGTATTTT CASSSSTTTDTQYF
TRBJ2-1 NA TRBV10-2 NA 14 TGCGCCAGCAGTGAGAGGTGGGGACCTGGGGAGCAGTTCTTC CASSERWGPGEQFF
TRBJ2-7 NA TRBV7-9 NA 13 TGTGCCAGCAGCCTTCCACCCACCTACGAGCAGTACTTC CASSLPPTYEQYF
TRBJ2-1 NA TRBV20-1 NA 12 TGCAGTGCTAGTGACGGCGTCAATGAGCAGTTCTTC CSASDGVNEQFF
TRBJ2-5 NA TRBV28 NA 13 TGTGCCAGCAGTGGGGTGGGGATAGAGACCCAGTACTTC CASSGVGIETQYF
TRBJ1-1 NA TRBV29-1 many 11 TGCAGCGTTCTGTGGAACACTGAAGCTTTCTTT CSVLWNTEAFF
TRBJ1-4 TRBD1 TRBV7-2 many 15 TGTGCCAGCAGCTTAGCAGGGGGCGGCGGTGAAAAACTGTTTTTT CASSLAGGGGEKLFF
TRBJ2-1 NA TRBV5-1 few 13 TGCGCCAGCAGCCCTGGGTCCACCAATGAGCAGTTCTTC CASSPGSTNEQFF
TRBJ2-7 NA TRBV6-5 few 15 TGTGCCAGCAGTTACTCCGGGGGTTCTCGGTACGAGCAGTACTTC CASSYSGGSRYEQYF
TRBJ2-3 NA TRBV5-1 NA 16 TGCGCCAGCAGCAGCGCTGGGTCTATGGTCACAGATACGCAGTATTTT CASSSAGSMVTDTQYF
TRBJ2-7 TRBD1 TRBV6-1 few 14 TGTGCCAGCAGCAACCAGGACAGGGAGGACGAGCAGTACTTC CASSNQDREDEQYF
TRBJ1-3 NA TRBV6-5 few 15 TGTGCCAGCAGTTACAGCGTAGCCTCTGGAAACACCATATATTTT CASSYSVASGNTIYF
TRBJ2-2 NA TRBV18 NA 14 TGTGCCAGCTCACCACTCCCGAGCACCGGGGAGCTGTTTTTT CASSPLPSTGELFF
TRBJ1-1 NA TRBV3-1 NA 13 TGTGCCAGCAGCCAAGATGGGGCAGCAGAAGCTTTCTTT CASSQDGAAEAFF
TRBJ1-1 TRBD1 TRBV4-3 many 15 TGCGCCAGCAGCCAAGATGGGACAGGGATTTTTGAAGCTTTCTTT CASSQDGTGIFEAFF
TRBJ1-1 NA TRBV20-1 NA 14 TGCAGTGCTAGGCGTTCGAAGGGGTACACTGAAGCTTTCTTT CSARRSKGYTEAFF
TRBJ1-6 NA TRBV21-1 NA 16 TGTGCCAGCAGCACTTGGACAGGGGGAACAGATTCACCCCTCCACTTT CASSTWTGGTDSPLHF
TRBJ2-7 NA TRBV20-1 few 14 TGCAGTGCTAGAGATGGGAACGGTGTCTACGAGCAGTACTTC CSARDGNGVYEQYF
TRBJ2-5 NA TRBV29-1 NA 12 TGCAGCGTTGCTTTGGGTGGAGAGACCCAGTACTTC CSVALGGETQYF
TRBJ2-1 TRBD1 TRBV2 NA 14 TGTGCCAGCAGGTTCGACAGGGCCTATGACGAGCAGTTCTTC CASRFDRAYDEQFF
TRBJ1-6 NA TRBV12-3/TRBV12-4 few 15 TGTGCCAGCAGTTTATCGGGCAGCTATAATTCACCCCTCCACTTT CASSLSGSYNSPLHF
TRBJ1-6 NA TRBV4-3 NA 18 TGCGCCAGCAGCCAAGATTGGGACCGGAGCTCCTATAATTCACCCCTCCACTTT CASSQDWDRSSYNSPLHF
TRBJ1-2 TRBD1 TRBV7-9 many 15 TGTGCCAGCAGCTCAACAGGGGATTTGAACTATGGCTACACCTTC CASSSTGDLNYGYTF
TRBJ2-7 NA TRBV5-1 NA 14 TGCGCCAGCAGCTGGGACACTTACTCCTACGAGCAGTACTTC CASSWDTYSYEQYF
TRBJ1-6 NA TRBV7-8 many 13 TGTGCCAGCAGCTTAGCAGGGAATTCACCCCTCCACTTT CASSLAGNSPLHF
TRBJ2-2 TRBD1 TRBV10-3 few 17 TGTGCCATCAGTACACCAGGACAGGGTAGGGGGACCGGGGAGCTGTTTTTT CAISTPGQGRGTGELFF
TRBJ1-5 NA TRBV20-1 NA 16 TGCAGTGCTAGAGATCCCAGCAGAAATAGCAATCAGCCCCAGCATTTT CSARDPSRNSNQPQHF
TRBJ2-7 TRBD1 TRBV2 NA 14 TGTGCCACCAGGGGAGGGACAGGGCTGTACGAGCAGTACTTC CATRGGTGLYEQYF
TRBJ2-5 NA TRBV7-2 NA 12 TGTGCCAGCAGCCTGGACCTCGGTGTCCAGTACTTC CASSLDLGVQYF
TRBJ2-7 NA TRBV12-3/TRBV12-4 few 12 TGTGCCAGCAGATCGACAGGGACTCCTCTGTACTTC CASRSTGTPLYF
TRBJ2-1 TRBD1 TRBV30 NA 12 TGTGCCTGGAGTACAGGGGGGAATGAGCAGTTCTTC CAWSTGGNEQFF
TRBJ1-2 NA TRBV4-3 many 13 TGCGCCAGCAGCCAAGAGGACAGCTATGGCTACACCTTC CASSQEDSYGYTF
TRBJ2-5 NA TRBV7-9 NA 15 TGTGCCAGCAGCATAAACACAGGGACTCAAGAGACCCAGTACTTC CASSINTGTQETQYF
TRBJ2-6 NA TRBV20-1 NA 12 TGCAGTGCTAGAGATAGGGCCAACGTCCTGACTTTC CSARDRANVLTF
TRBJ2-7 TRBD2 TRBV6-2/TRBV6-3 NA 17 TGTGCCAGCAGTAAGAACGTGAGACTAGCGGGAGTCTCCGAGCAGTACTTC CASSKNVRLAGVSEQYF
TRBJ2-1 TRBD2 TRBV12-3/TRBV12-4 few 15 TGTGCCAGCAGTTTCTCAAGCGGGATGAGCAATGAGCAGTTCTTC CASSFSSGMSNEQFF
TRBJ1-4 NA TRBV5-1 NA 15 TGCGCCAGCAGCCAAGACCAAAGGCCTAATGAAAAACTGTTTTTT CASSQDQRPNEKLFF
TRBJ2-3 NA TRBV12-3/TRBV12-4 few 14 TGTGCCAGCAGTTTAAAGGGGATTTATGATACGCAGTATTTT CASSLKGIYDTQYF
TRBJ2-1 NA TRBV10-3 many 13 TGTGCCACTCGCCCACGACAAGGGAATGAGCAGTTCTTC CATRPRQGNEQFF
TRBJ1-1 NA TRBV12-3/TRBV12-4 many 13 TGTGCCAGCAGTTTCGTGGCTAACACTGAAGCTTTCTTT CASSFVANTEAFF
TRBJ2-1 NA TRBV28 few 12 TGTGCCAGCAGTTTTCGGGCGAATGAGCAGTTCTTC CASSFRANEQFF
TRBJ2-6 NA TRBV28 many 14 TGTGCCAGCAGTTACTACTCTGGGGCCAACGTCCTGACTTTC CASSYYSGANVLTF
TRBJ2-1 TRBD2 TRBV19 NA 15 TGTGCCAGTAGTATCGGGCCATGGGGGGGAAATGAGCAGTTCTTC CASSIGPWGGNEQFF
TRBJ2-1 NA TRBV5-5 few 16 TGTGCCAGCAGCCAGTCCGGCGGCAGCTCCTACAATGAGCAGTTCTTC CASSQSGGSSYNEQFF
TRBJ2-1 NA TRBV6-1 few 13 TGTGCCAGCAATGCGGCAGGGATTGGTGAGCAGTTCTTC CASNAAGIGEQFF
TRBJ1-5 NA TRBV12-3/TRBV12-4 NA 12 TGTGCCAGCCGTTGGGGAGGTCAGCCCCAGCATTTT CASRWGGQPQHF
TRBJ2-3 TRBD2 TRBV11-2 few 16 TGTGCCAGCAGCCCTAGACTAGCGGGGGCGGGGGATACGCAGTATTTT CASSPRLAGAGDTQYF
TRBJ2-7 NA TRBV7-2 few 15 TGTGCCAGCAGCCGAGCCTCAGGTAGCTCCTACGAGCAGTACTTC CASSRASGSSYEQYF
TRBJ2-1 TRBD1 TRBV29-1 few 13 TGCAGCGTTGCCAGGACAGGGACCAATGAGCAGTTCTTC CSVARTGTNEQFF
TRBJ2-5 TRBD1 TRBV20-1 NA 15 TGCAGTGCTAGTACCCTCCTGGGACAGCAAGAGACCCAGTACTTC CSASTLLGQQETQYF